This T cell receptor beta chain was recovered during a study of PD-L1 blockade in urothelial cancer. Study overall: In terms of prior chemotherapy, patients had received 0 to 3 regimens. There were a median of around 140,000 T cells in blood samples.

The method was immunoSEQ multiplex PCR; TCRdb's version includes in-frame clones alone and lacks a portion of them. The repertoire holds tens of thousands of clones, with 80% to 85% as singletons. This sample's time point: pretreatment peripheral blood. Patients presented with locally advanced or metastatic urothelial carcinoma. The germline V and J ends were trimmed by 2 bases and 5 bases, with 11 bases remaining between them. Per the germline V gene, CDR1 is SGHRS and CDR2 is YFSETQ. CDR3 size: 13 residues. This chain connects TRBV5-1 to TRBJ2-7; a weak D match, TRBD1 (6 bases). Sample: PBMCs, taken around atezolizumab (anti-PD-L1) treatment. The clonotype was recovered from a woman in her 70s with urothelial cancer. Here the CDR3 DNA reads TGCGCCAGCAGCTTACAGGGCCTTGACGAGCAGTACTTC. Translation: CASSLQGLDEQYF.